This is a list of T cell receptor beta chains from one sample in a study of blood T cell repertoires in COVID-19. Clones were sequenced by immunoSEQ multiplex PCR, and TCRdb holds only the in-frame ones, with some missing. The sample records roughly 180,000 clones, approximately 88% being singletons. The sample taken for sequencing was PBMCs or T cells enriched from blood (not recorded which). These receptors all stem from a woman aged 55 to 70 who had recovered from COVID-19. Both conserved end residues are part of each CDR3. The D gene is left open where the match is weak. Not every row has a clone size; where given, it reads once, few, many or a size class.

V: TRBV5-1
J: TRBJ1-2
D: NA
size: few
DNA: TGCGCCAGCAGCTTCGACAGGTCCTATGGCTACACCTTC
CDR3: CASSFDRSYGYTF

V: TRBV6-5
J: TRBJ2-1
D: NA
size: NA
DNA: TGTGCCAGCCAAGAAGGGAGAGGGAGGAATGAGCAGTTCTTC
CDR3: CASQEGRGRNEQFF

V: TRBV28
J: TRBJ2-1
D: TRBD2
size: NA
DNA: TGTGCCAGCAGTTTTGCGGGGGGGAACGGTGTCGAGCAGTTCTTC
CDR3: CASSFAGGNGVEQFF

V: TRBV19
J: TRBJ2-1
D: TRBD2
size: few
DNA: TGTGCCAGTAGTCTGACGGGGGGGTTCAATGAGCAGTTCTTC
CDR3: CASSLTGGFNEQFF

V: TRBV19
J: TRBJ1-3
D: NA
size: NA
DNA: TGTGCCAGTAGTGCGCTCAGGGACTCTGGAAACACCATATATTTT
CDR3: CASSALRDSGNTIYF

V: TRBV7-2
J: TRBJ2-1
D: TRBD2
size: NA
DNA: TGTGCCAGCAGCTTATCTGGCGGGGGATATGAGCAGTTCTTC
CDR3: CASSLSGGGYEQFF

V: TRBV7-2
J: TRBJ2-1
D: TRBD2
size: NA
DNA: TGTGCCAGCAGCTTAATAGCGGGGTCCTACAATGAGCAGTTCTTC
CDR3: CASSLIAGSYNEQFF

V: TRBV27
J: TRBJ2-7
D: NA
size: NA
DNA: TGTGCCAGCATGCAGATCCCCTACGAGCAGTACTTC
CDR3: CASMQIPYEQYF

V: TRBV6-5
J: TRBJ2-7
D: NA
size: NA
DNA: TGTGCCAGCAGCTTTGAAGGACAACCGATCTACGAGCAGTACTTC
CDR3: CASSFEGQPIYEQYF

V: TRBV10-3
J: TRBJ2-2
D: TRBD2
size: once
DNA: TGTGCCATCAATCGGGGGGTGAACACCGGGGAGCTGTTTTTT
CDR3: CAINRGVNTGELFF

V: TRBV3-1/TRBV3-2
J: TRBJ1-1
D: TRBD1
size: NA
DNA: TGTGCCAGCAGCCTACAGGACAGGGATGCTGAAGCTTTCTTT
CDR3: CASSLQDRDAEAFF

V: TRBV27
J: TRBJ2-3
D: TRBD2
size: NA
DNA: TGTGCCAGCAGCCTTAGCGGGTTCTCCACAGATACGCAGTATTTT
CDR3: CASSLSGFSTDTQYF

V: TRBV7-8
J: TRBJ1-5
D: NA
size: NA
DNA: TGTGCCAGCAGCTTAAGTCAGTCTCAGCCCCAGCATTTT
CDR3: CASSLSQSQPQHF

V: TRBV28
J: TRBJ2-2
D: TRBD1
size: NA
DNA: TGTGCCAGCAGTAGAACGGGGACAGGGATTTCCGGGGAGCTGTTTTTT
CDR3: CASSRTGTGISGELFF

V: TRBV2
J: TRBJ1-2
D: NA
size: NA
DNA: TGTGCCAGCACACCGGGAGGGAGAGACTATGGCTACACCTTC
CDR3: CASTPGGRDYGYTF

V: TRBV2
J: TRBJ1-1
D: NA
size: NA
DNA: TGTGCCAGCAGTGACTCGAGAAACACTGAAGCTTTCTTT
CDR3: CASSDSRNTEAFF

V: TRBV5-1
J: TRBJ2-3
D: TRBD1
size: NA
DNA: TGCGCCAGCAGCTCCCAGGGGGCCACAGATACGCAGTATTTT
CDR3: CASSSQGATDTQYF

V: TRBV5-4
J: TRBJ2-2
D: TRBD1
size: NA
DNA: TGTGCCAGCAGCGTAGGACAGGGGGCTAACACCGGGGAGCTGTTTTTT
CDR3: CASSVGQGANTGELFF

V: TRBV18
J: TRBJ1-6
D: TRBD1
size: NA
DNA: TGTGCCAGCTCACCAAGAGGGGGCAGGAATAATTCACCCCTCCACTTT
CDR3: CASSPRGGRNNSPLHF

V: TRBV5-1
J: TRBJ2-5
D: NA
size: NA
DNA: TGCGCCAGCAGCTTGATTCCGGGGGAGGAAGAGACCCAGTACTTC
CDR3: CASSLIPGEEETQYF

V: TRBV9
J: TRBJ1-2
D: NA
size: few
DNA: TGTGCCAGCAGTACAGACTATGGCTACACCTTC
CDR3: CASSTDYGYTF

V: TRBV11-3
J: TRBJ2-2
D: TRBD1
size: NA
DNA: TGTGCCAGCAGCTTTACCGGGACAGGGGGCGCAGGCGGGGAGCTGTTTTTT
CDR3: CASSFTGTGGAGGELFF

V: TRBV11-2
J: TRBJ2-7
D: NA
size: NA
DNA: TGTGCCAGCAGCTTATTAATTAGCGGCCGGGCGCTCTACGAGCAGTACTTC
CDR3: CASSLLISGRALYEQYF

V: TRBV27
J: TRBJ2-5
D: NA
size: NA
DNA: TGTGCCAGCAGTCCACGTGGACGGGAAACCCAGTACTTC
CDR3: CASSPRGRETQYF

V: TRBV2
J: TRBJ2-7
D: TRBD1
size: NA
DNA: TGTGCCAGCAGCGAGGACAGGTTGGCCGAGCAGTACTTC
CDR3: CASSEDRLAEQYF

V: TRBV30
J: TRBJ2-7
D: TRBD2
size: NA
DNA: TGTGCCTGGAGTTTAGCGGGAGTTGGCCACGAGCAGTACTTC
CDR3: CAWSLAGVGHEQYF

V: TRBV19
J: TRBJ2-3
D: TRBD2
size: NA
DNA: TGTGCCAGTAACAACCCCGGGACTAGCGGCACAGATACGCAGTATTTT
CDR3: CASNNPGTSGTDTQYF